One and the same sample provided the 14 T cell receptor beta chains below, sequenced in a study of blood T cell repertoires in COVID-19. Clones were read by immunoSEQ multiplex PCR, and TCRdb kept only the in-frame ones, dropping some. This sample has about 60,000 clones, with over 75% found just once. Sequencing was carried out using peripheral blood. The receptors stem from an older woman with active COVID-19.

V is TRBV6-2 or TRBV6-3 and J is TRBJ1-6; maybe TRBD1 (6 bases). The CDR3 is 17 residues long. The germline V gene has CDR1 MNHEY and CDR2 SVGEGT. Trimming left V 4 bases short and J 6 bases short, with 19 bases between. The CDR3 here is CASSWSSGQLSNSPLHF. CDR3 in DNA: TGTGCCAGCAGTTGGAGCTCCGGACAGCTGAGTAATTCACCCCTCCACTTT.

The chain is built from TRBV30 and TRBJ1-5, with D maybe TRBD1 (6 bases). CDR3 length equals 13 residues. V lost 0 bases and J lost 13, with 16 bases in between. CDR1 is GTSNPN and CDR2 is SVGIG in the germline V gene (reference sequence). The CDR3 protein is CAWSVLTRTVQHF. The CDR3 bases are TGTGCCTGGAGTGTACTAACCCGGACAGTGCAGCATTTT.

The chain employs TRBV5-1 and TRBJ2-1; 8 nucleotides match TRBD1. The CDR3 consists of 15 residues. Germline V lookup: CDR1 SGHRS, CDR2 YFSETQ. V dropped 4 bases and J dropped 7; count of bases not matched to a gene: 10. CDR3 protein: CASSTGQGGTNEQFF. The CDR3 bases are TGCGCCAGCAGCACCGGACAGGGTGGGACAAATGAGCAGTTCTTC.

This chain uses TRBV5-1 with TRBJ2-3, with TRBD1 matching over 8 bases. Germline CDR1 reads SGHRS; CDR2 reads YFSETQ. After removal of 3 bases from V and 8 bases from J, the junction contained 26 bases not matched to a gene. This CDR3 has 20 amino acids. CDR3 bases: TGCGCCAGCAGCTCTTTTAGGGCGAGGGACAGGCAGAACCCTTCGGGTACGCAGTATTTT. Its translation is CASSSFRARDRQNPSGTQYF.

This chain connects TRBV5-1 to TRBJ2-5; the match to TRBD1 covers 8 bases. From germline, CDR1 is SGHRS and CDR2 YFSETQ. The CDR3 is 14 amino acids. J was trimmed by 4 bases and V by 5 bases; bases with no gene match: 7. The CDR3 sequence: CASRPQGERETQYF. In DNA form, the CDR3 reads TGCGCCAGCAGGCCACAGGGGGAAAGAGAGACCCAGTACTTC.

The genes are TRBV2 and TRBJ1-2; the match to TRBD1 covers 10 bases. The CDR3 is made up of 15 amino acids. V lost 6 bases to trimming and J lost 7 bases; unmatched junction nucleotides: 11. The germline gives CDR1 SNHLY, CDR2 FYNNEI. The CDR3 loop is CASSATGGGFGGYTF. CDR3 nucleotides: TGTGCCAGCAGCGCGACAGGGGGCGGCTTCGGTGGCTACACCTTC.

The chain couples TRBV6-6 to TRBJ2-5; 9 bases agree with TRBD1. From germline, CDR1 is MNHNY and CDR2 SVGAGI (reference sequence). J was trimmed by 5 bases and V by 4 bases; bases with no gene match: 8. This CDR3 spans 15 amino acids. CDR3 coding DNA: TGTGCCAGCAGTTTACAGGGGGCCGCTAGGGAGACCCAGTACTTC. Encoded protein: CASSLQGAARETQYF.

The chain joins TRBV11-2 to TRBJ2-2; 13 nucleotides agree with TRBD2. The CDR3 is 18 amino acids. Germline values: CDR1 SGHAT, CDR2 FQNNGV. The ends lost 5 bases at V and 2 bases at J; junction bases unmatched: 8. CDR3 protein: CASSRTSGGLPNTGELFF. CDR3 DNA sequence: TGTGCCAGCAGCAGGACTAGCGGGGGCCTCCCAAACACCGGGGAGCTGTTTTTT.

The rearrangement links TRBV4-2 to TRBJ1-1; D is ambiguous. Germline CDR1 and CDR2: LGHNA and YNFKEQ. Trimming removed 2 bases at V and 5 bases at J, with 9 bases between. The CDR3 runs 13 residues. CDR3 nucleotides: TGTGCCAGCAGCCAATCGAGAGTAACTGAAGCTTTCTTT. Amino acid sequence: CASSQSRVTEAFF.

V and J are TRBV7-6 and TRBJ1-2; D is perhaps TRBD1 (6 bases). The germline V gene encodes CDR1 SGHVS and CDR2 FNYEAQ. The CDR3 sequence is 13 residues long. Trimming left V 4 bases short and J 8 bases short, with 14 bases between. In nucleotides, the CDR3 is TGTGCCAGCAGCTCGACAGGTCGGGGAGGCTACACCTTC. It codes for CASSSTGRGGYTF.

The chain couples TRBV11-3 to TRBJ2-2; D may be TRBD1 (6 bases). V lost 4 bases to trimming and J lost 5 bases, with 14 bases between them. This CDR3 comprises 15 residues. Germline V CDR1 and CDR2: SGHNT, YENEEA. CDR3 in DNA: TGTGCCAGCAGCTCATCGACAGGCGAGACCGGGGAGCTGTTTTTT. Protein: CASSSSTGETGELFF. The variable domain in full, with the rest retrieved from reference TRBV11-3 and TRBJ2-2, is EAGVVQSPRYKIIEKKQPVAFWCNPISGHNTLYWYLQNLGQGPELLIRYENEEAVDDSQLPKDRFSAERLKGVDSTLKIQPAELGDSAVYLCASSSSTGETGELFFGEGSRLTVL.

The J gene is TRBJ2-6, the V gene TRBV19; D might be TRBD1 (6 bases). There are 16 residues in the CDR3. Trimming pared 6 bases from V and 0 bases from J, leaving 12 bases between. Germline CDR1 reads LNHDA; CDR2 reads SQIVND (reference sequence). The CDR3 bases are TGTGCCAGTAGCAGTCGGGACAACTCTGGGGCCAACGTCCTGACTTTC. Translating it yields CASSSRDNSGANVLTF.

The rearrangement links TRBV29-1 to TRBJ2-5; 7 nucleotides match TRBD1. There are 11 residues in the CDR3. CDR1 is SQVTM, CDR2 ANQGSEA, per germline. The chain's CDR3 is CSANRGETQYF. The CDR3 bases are TGCAGTGCTAACAGGGGTGAGACCCAGTACTTC.

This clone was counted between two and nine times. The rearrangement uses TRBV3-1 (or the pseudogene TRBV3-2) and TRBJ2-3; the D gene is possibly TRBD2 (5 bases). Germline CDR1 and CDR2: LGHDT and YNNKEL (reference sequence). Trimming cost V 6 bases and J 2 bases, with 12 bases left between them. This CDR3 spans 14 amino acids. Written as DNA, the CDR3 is TGTGCCAGCAGTATGAGGGCCATCACAGATACGCAGTATTTT. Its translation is CASSMRAITDTQYF.